A single TCR beta chain is shown here with its context. Its cognate antigen is unknown. CDR1 is MNHEY, CDR2 SVGEGT, per germline. There are 16 residues in the CDR3. With 5 bases clipped from V and 4 bases from J, the junction kept 10 bases outside the gene matches. Assay: immunoSEQ multiplex PCR; the TCRdb copy retains only in-frame clones and omits some. The data show roughly 67,000 clones, 89% seen once. This specimen belongs to a study of T cell responses to AZD1222 COVID-19 vaccine. The study, taken as a whole, reports: Only six people who got AZD1222 tested seropositive at baseline.

The receptor comes from an adult who received the AZD1222 COVID-19 vaccine. The gene calls are TRBV6-2 or TRBV6-3 and TRBJ2-5; 10 nucleotides align to TRBD2. The material sequenced was peripheral blood, taken 28 days after the second AZD1222 dose. The CDR3 sequence is CASSAGEAGGRETQYF. In nucleotides, the CDR3 is TGTGCCAGCAGTGCTGGGGAAGCGGGAGGGCGAGAGACCCAGTACTTC.